These 25 T cell receptor beta chains share one sample of origin, sequenced in a study of shared clonotypes between healthy human individuals. Data came from immunoSEQ multiplex PCR; TCRdb stores just in-frame clones and leaves some out. The data hold 2.3 million or so clones, with roughly 93% observed a single time. The specimen was naive CD4+ T cells from PBMCs. Specified subset: CD45RA+ positively selected. These receptors were taken from a man aged 18 to 30 in good health. Some clones in this sample may be carry-over from other donors' samples.

This clone has a single count. The same CDR3 also results from other DNA sequences found in this sample. The rearrangement joins TRBV5-1 to TRBJ2-1, with 13 nucleotides matching TRBD2. Per germline, CDR1 SGHRS and CDR2 YFSETQ. V shed 0 bases and J 5 bases; nucleotides not matched to a gene: 2. This CDR3 has 16 amino acids. DNA of the CDR3: TGCGCCAGCAGCTTGGGAGGGACTAGCGGGAACAATGAGCAGTTCTTC. Translation gives CASSLGGTSGNNEQFF.

Worth noting for this clone: Other DNA sequences of this sample code for an identical CDR3. The chain recombines TRBV30 with TRBJ2-6; weak D call: TRBD2 (5 bases). V gave up 3 bases and J gave up 2 bases, with 5 bases separating them. The CDR3 spans 13 residues. CDR1 is GTSNPN, CDR2 SVGIG, per germline (reference sequence). CDR3 residues: CAWSGAGANVLTF. The CDR3 nucleotides are TGTGCCTGGAGCGGGGCTGGGGCCAACGTCCTGACTTTC.

The chain carries TRBV7-3 and TRBJ2-3; 7 bases line up with TRBD2. The CDR3 consists of 15 residues. CDR1 and CDR2 (germline): SGHTA, FQGTGA. After removal of 5 bases from V and 3 bases from J, the junction contained 8 bases not matched to a gene. CDR3 bases: TGTGCCAGCAGCCCCGCCGGACTAGTAACAGATACGCAGTATTTT. Protein sequence: CASSPAGLVTDTQYF.

The gene calls are TRBV28 and TRBJ1-2; 7 bases are shared with TRBD1. The CDR3 sequence is 15 residues long. V shed 5 bases and J 3 bases; nucleotides not matched to a gene: 9. From germline, CDR1 is MDHEN and CDR2 SYDVKM. The CDR3 nucleotides are TGTGCCAGCAGTATAATCTCCGGACAGGACTATGGCTACACCTTC. This sequence encodes CASSIISGQDYGYTF.

V gene TRBV6-6 combines with J gene TRBJ1-2, with D perhaps matching TRBD1 (5 bases). CDR1 and CDR2 from the germline V gene are MNHNY and SVGAGI (reference sequence). The V end lost 6 bases, the J end lost 1 base, and 15 bases lay between the germline ends. There are 15 residues in the CDR3. CDR3 loop: CASRDSGRRNYGYTF. The CDR3 bases are TGTGCCAGCAGAGACTCGGGACGGCGTAACTATGGCTACACCTTC.

The genes are TRBV2 and TRBJ2-5, with 10 bases lining up with TRBD1. Germline-derived CDR1 and CDR2 are SNHLY and FYNNEI. The V and J ends lost 7 bases and 4 bases, in that order; junction bases with no gene match: 9. The CDR3 spans 15 residues. The CDR3 protein is CASTGDRGQGETQYF. In DNA form, the CDR3 reads TGTGCCAGCACCGGGGACAGGGGTCAGGGAGAGACCCAGTACTTC.

This clone was detected a few times. The genes are TRBV28 and TRBJ1-5; a possible D gene is TRBD1 (5 bases). The germline CDR1 and CDR2 sequences are MDHEN and SYDVKM. Trimming took 11 bases from V and 6 from J, leaving 14 bases between them. The CDR3 spans 12 residues. CDR3 sequence (DNA): TGTGCCCTCTCGGGGGTAGGTCAGCCCCAGCATTTT. The encoded protein is CALSGVGQPQHF.

The chain has TRBV6-6 and TRBJ2-1; a weak D match, TRBD2 (5 bases). CDR3 length: 13 amino acids. Germline V gene data show CDR1 as MNHNY and CDR2 as SVGAGI (reference sequence). V lost 6 bases and J lost 6, with 12 bases in between. The CDR3 DNA sequence: TGTGCCAGCAGCCCCGGACTGGGCAATGAGCAGTTCTTC. It specifies CASSPGLGNEQFF.

V gene TRBV6-5 combines with J gene TRBJ2-7; weak D call: TRBD1 (5 bases). Per germline, CDR1 MNHEY and CDR2 SVGAGI. V lost 10 bases and J lost 4, with 11 bases in between. CDR3 length: 11 residues. The CDR3 region has the DNA TGTGCCACCACAGGAGCTTACGAGCAGTACTTC. Translating gives CATTGAYEQYF.

This clone was counted once. V and J are TRBV5-1 and TRBJ2-7, with D unclear. Trimming shortened V by 4 bases and J by 5 bases, and 19 bases separated the two germline ends. The CDR3 totals 15 residues. The germline gives CDR1 SGHRS, CDR2 YFSETQ. The CDR3 loop reads CASSVVYIGTDEQYF. The CDR3 DNA reads as TGCGCCAGCAGCGTGGTCTATATAGGCACCGACGAGCAGTACTTC.

This chain uses TRBV7-2 with TRBJ2-3; the D is unclear. The CDR3 runs to 15 residues. V lost 2 bases and J 2 bases, leaving 11 bases between the germline ends. CDR1 SGHTA and CDR2 FQGNSA come from the germline V gene. The CDR3 here is CASSLRRAITDTQYF. As DNA, the CDR3 is TGTGCCAGCAGCTTACGTAGGGCTATCACAGATACGCAGTATTTT.

The chain links TRBV7-6 to TRBJ2-3; no clear D. CDR3 length: 12 residues. The V gene lost 0 bases and the J gene lost 5 bases, with 3 bases spanning the gap. From germline, CDR1 is SGHVS and CDR2 FNYEAQ. The CDR3 sequence is CASSLAKDTQYF. CDR3 bases: TGTGCCAGCAGCTTAGCTAAAGATACGCAGTATTTT. Full variable domain (rest looked up from reference TRBV7-6 and TRBJ2-3): GAGVSQSPRYKVTKRGQDVALRCDPISGHVSLYWYRQALGQGPEFLTYFNYEAQQDKSGLPNDRFSAERPEGSISTLTIQRTEQRDSAMYRCASSLAKDTQYFGPGTRLTVL.

The V call is TRBV5-1, the J call TRBJ2-3; 7 bases fit TRBD2. CDR3 size: 15 residues. From germline, CDR1 is SGHRS and CDR2 YFSETQ. V lost 5 bases and J lost 6; bases outside the gene matches: 12. CDR3 DNA sequence: TGCGCCAGCAGTCGGGTGGGAGGGCCGAGGGATACGCAGTATTTT. This gives the protein CASSRVGGPRDTQYF. Full variable domain (remainder filled in from reference TRBV5-1 and TRBJ2-3): KAGVTQTPRYLIKTRGQQVTLSCSPISGHRSVSWYQQTPGQGLQFLFEYFSETQRNKGNFPGRFSGRQFSNSRSEMNVSTLELGDSALYLCASSRVGGPRDTQYFGPGTRLTVL.

The genes are TRBV29-1 and TRBJ2-5, with 9 bases identical to TRBD1. Germline lookup yields CDR1 SQVTM and CDR2 ANQGSEA. The CDR3 sequence is 13 residues long. Losses at the gene ends were 6 bases for V and 1 base for J; bases not matched to a gene: 3. The CDR3 is CSVGTGSQETQYF. CDR3 nucleotides: TGCAGCGTGGGGACAGGGAGCCAAGAGACCCAGTACTTC. The variable domain in full, completed from reference TRBV29-1 and TRBJ2-5, reads SAVISQKPSRDICQRGTSLTIQCQVDSQVTMMFWYRQQPGQSLTLIATANQGSEATYESGFVIDKFPISRPNLTFSTLTVSNMSPEDSSIYLCSVGTGSQETQYFGPGTRLLVL.

The chain recombines TRBV6-5 with TRBJ1-2, with TRBD1 as a possible D gene (5 bases). Trimming took off 8 bases at V and 4 bases at J, with 8 bases between the two ends. The CDR3 contains 11 residues. Germline values: CDR1 MNHEY, CDR2 SVGAGI. The CDR3 region is CASGGGYGYTF. As DNA, the CDR3 is TGTGCCAGCGGCGGGGGCTATGGCTACACCTTC.

The gene calls are TRBV5-6 and TRBJ2-2; TRBD2 matches at 9 bases. Per the germline V gene, CDR1 is SGHDT and CDR2 is YYEEEE. This CDR3 comprises 16 residues. V dropped 0 bases and J dropped 4; count of bases not matched to a gene: 4. The CDR3 coding sequence is TGTGCCAGCAGCTTGGTGCGGGAGGGCCCCACCGGGGAGCTGTTTTTT. Translating it yields CASSLVREGPTGELFF.

This chain links TRBV7-6 with TRBJ2-7, with a weak D call TRBD2 (6 bases). This CDR3 is built from 17 residues. Trimming left V 2 bases short and J 0 bases short, with 17 bases between. Germline values: CDR1 SGHVS, CDR2 FNYEAQ. DNA of the CDR3: TGTGCCAGCAGCTTATCTTCGGCGGGGACGAGCTCCTACGAGCAGTACTTC. This gives the protein CASSLSSAGTSSYEQYF.

This rearrangement joins TRBV5-1 to TRBJ2-3; TRBD2 is a possible D gene (6 bases). Trimming left V 4 bases short and J 4 bases short, with 10 bases between. The CDR3 consists of 13 residues. From germline, CDR1 is SGHRS and CDR2 YFSETQ. The CDR3 region is CASSPGGSDTQYF. For the CDR3, the DNA is TGCGCCAGCAGCCCCGGGGGTTCAGATACGCAGTATTTT.

Details on this clone: Distinct nucleotide sequences in the sample also encode this CDR3. The V call is TRBV5-1, the J call TRBJ2-1; the match to TRBD1 covers 8 bases. V gave up 3 bases and J gave up 6 bases; unmatched junction bases: 2. The CDR3 length is 13 residues. Per germline, CDR1 SGHRS and CDR2 YFSETQ. Here the CDR3 reads CASSSGTGNEQFF. The DNA of the CDR3 is TGCGCCAGCAGCTCCGGGACAGGCAATGAGCAGTTCTTC.

The V gene is TRBV5-4, the J gene TRBJ2-3; the D gene is possibly TRBD2 (6 bases). This CDR3 spans 14 amino acids. Germline CDR1 reads SGHNT; CDR2 reads YYREEE (reference sequence). V lost 4 bases to trimming and J lost 2 bases, with 11 bases between them. DNA for the CDR3: TGTGCCAGCAGCCGGGGGTCTAACACAGATACGCAGTATTTT. Translation: CASSRGSNTDTQYF. Full variable domain (rest looked up from reference TRBV5-4 and TRBJ2-3): ETGVTQSPTHLIKTRGQQVTLRCSSQSGHNTVSWYQQALGQGPQFIFQYYREEENGRGNFPPRFSGLQFPNYSSELNVNALELDDSALYLCASSRGSNTDTQYFGPGTRLTVL.

This rearrangement joins TRBV2 to TRBJ2-7; D possibly corresponds to TRBD1 (6 bases). V lost 4 bases and J lost 1, with 11 bases in between. The CDR3 length is 14 residues. The germline V gene encodes CDR1 SNHLY and CDR2 FYNNEI. The CDR3: CASSAARGSYEQYF. The CDR3 DNA sequence: TGTGCCAGCAGTGCGGCCAGGGGATCCTACGAGCAGTACTTC.

This rearrangement joins TRBV5-6 to TRBJ2-1; 9 bases map to TRBD1. V lost 4 bases and J lost 4; bases outside the gene matches: 6. The CDR3 consists of 15 residues. Germline assignment: CDR1 SGHDT and CDR2 YYEEEE. The CDR3: CASSVPGTGYNEQFF. The CDR3 DNA sequence: TGTGCCAGCAGCGTACCCGGGACAGGGTACAATGAGCAGTTCTTC.

V gene TRBV27 combines with J gene TRBJ2-5; D is uncertain. The germline gives CDR1 MNHEY, CDR2 SMNVEV (reference sequence). The CDR3 contains 13 residues. Trimming took 6 bases from V and 2 from J, leaving 10 bases between them. CDR3 in amino acids: CASRETNQETQYF. For the CDR3, the DNA is TGTGCCAGCAGGGAGACCAATCAAGAGACCCAGTACTTC.

As concerns this clone: The sample holds other DNA sequences that translate to the same CDR3. This chain connects TRBV7-3 to TRBJ2-3; D is unresolved. The CDR3 sequence is 13 residues long. Germline V gives CDR1 SGHTA, CDR2 FQGTGA. V lost 5 bases and J 6 bases, leaving 12 bases between the germline ends. The CDR3 DNA sequence: TGTGCCAGCAGCCCCGCCGGGTCTGATACGCAGTATTTT. The encoded protein is CASSPAGSDTQYF.

The chain employs TRBV5-1 and TRBJ1-4; no firm D call. The ends were cut back, 5 bases at V and 0 bases at J, with 11 bases in the middle. The CDR3 extends over 15 amino acids. Per the germline V gene, CDR1 is SGHRS and CDR2 is YFSETQ. CDR3 coding DNA: TGCGCCAGCAGTGAAGGTCTTGCAACTAATGAAAAACTGTTTTTT. This sequence encodes CASSEGLATNEKLFF.